This entry is about one T cell receptor beta chain. No antigen is known for it. The data were obtained in a study of T cell responses to AZD1222 COVID-19 vaccine. Notes on the study in general: Baseline testing showed seropositivity in only five or six AZD1222 recipients. Clonal diversity may have been underestimated, and the donors were mostly white British, with more females than males. Spike regions recognized by vaccine-associated CD4 TCRs spanned the protein, led by 160-218 and 743-854.

V lost 0 bases, J lost 3 bases, and 12 bases lay in between. The CDR3 has 15 amino acids. Germline values: CDR1 MGHRA, CDR2 YSYEKL. TCRdb keeps only in-frame clones here, not all; method: immunoSEQ multiplex PCR. Here the sample spans 100,000 to 150,000 clones, around 88% being singletons. The chain carries TRBV4-1 and TRBJ2-7; D gene ambiguous. The source of this sequence is an adult in good health. This specimen was peripheral blood, taken on day 0 of MenACWY control vaccination. CDR3 region: CASSQDEQINYEQYF. DNA for the CDR3: TGCGCCAGCAGCCAAGATGAACAGATAAACTACGAGCAGTACTTC.